This entry is about one T cell receptor (beta chain). Measured with immunoSEQ multiplex PCR; TCRdb has only the in-frame clones, and not every one. Of around 79,000 clones in the sample, roughly 90% were seen once. This entry belongs to a study of technical replicates of blood from several donors. Germline V lookup: CDR1 SGHRS, CDR2 YFSETQ. Germline trimming cut 8 bases from V and 1 base from J; bases unmatched to any gene: 10. The CDR3 totals 15 residues. V gene TRBV5-1 combines with J gene TRBJ2-3; 7 nucleotides line up with TRBD2. The origin of this receptor is a human donor in good health. Input material: T cells isolated from PBMCs. CDR3 loop: CASVGGGPGTDTQYF. CDR3 DNA sequence: TGCGCCAGTGTGGGGGGAGGGCCTGGCACAGATACGCAGTATTTT.